Below are 26 T cell receptor beta chains sequenced from a single sample in a study of shared clonotypes between healthy human individuals. Assay used: immunoSEQ multiplex PCR; TCRdb lists only in-frame clones, some missing. Of hundreds of thousands of clones in the sample, about 80% were seen once. Sequenced sample: PBMCs. These TCRs come from a woman aged 40 to 50 in good health. Some clones in this sample may be carry-over from other donors' samples.

The chain recombines TRBV15 with TRBJ2-3; D is unresolved. Germline V lookup: CDR1 LNHNV, CDR2 YYDKDF (reference sequence). CDR3 size: 14 residues. Trimming removed 4 bases at V and 4 bases at J, with 12 bases between. CDR3 in amino acids: CATSTRFRPDTQYF. CDR3 nucleotides: TGTGCCACCAGCACAAGGTTCAGACCAGATACGCAGTATTTT.

The rearrangement joins TRBV7-3 to TRBJ2-5, with TRBD2 identical over 8 bases. Germline values: CDR1 SGHTA, CDR2 FQGTGA. This CDR3 region has 15 residues. J was trimmed by 5 bases and V by 5 bases; bases with no gene match: 10. The CDR3 loop reads CASSVSGTAGETQYF. CDR3 DNA: TGTGCCAGCAGCGTTAGCGGGACGGCGGGGGAGACCCAGTACTTC.

V usage is TRBV27 and J usage is TRBJ1-5; D ambiguous. Germline CDR1 and CDR2: MNHEY and SMNVEV (reference sequence). The germline V and J ends were trimmed by 5 bases and 5 bases, with 16 bases remaining between them. This CDR3 has 15 amino acids. The CDR3 sequence: CASSLRAREDQPQHF. The DNA for the CDR3 is TGTGCCAGCAGTCTAAGGGCGAGGGAGGATCAGCCCCAGCATTTT.

This clone was found a few times. The chain has TRBV7-9 and TRBJ2-3, with 8 bases matching TRBD1. This CDR3 has 14 amino acids. Germline V gives CDR1 SEHNR, CDR2 FQNEAQ (reference sequence). V trimming: 5 bases; J trimming: 4 bases; junction bases outside the gene matches: 5. This CDR3 reads CASSIRQGSDTQYF. Here the CDR3 DNA reads TGTGCCAGCAGCATCCGACAGGGGTCAGATACGCAGTATTTT.

The CDR3 loop is CASSPAPGPYNEQFF. In DNA, the CDR3 is TGTGCCAGCAGCCCAGCCCCTGGCCCCTACAATGAGCAGTTCTTC. The chain recombines TRBV7-6 with TRBJ2-1; D not certain. The CDR3 sequence is 15 residues long. CDR1 is SGHVS, CDR2 FNYEAQ, per germline. Trimming left V 5 bases short and J 2 bases short, with 13 bases between.

This rearrangement joins TRBV7-2 to TRBJ2-1; D perhaps matches TRBD2 (5 bases). The CDR3 has 13 amino acids. Germline CDR1 reads SGHTA; CDR2 reads FQGNSA. With 2 bases removed from V and 5 bases from J, the gap between germline ends came to 7 bases. This chain's CDR3 is CASSLSGNNEQFF. The CDR3 region has the DNA TGTGCCAGCAGCTTATCGGGAAACAATGAGCAGTTCTTC.

The chain carries TRBV5-1 and TRBJ2-3; 15 nucleotides line up with TRBD2. V dropped 5 bases and J dropped 0; count of bases not matched to a gene: 16. Germline CDR1 SGHRS, CDR2 YFSETQ. The CDR3 has 21 amino acids. The CDR3 DNA reads as TGCGCCAGCAGTAATCCCGGGACTAGCGGGAGGACCTACCGAAGCACAGATACGCAGTATTTT. Amino acid sequence: CASSNPGTSGRTYRSTDTQYF.

This clone was recorded once. This sequence joins TRBV28 and TRBJ2-2, with D perhaps being TRBD1 or TRBD2 (6 bases each). This CDR3 has 13 amino acids. Trimming cost V 10 bases and J 6 bases, with 15 bases left between them. Germline V gene lookup returns CDR1 MDHEN and CDR2 SYDVKM. CDR3: CAIVDRRAGELFF. The CDR3 DNA sequence: TGTGCCATCGTAGACAGGAGGGCCGGGGAGCTGTTTTTT.

The genes are TRBV28 and TRBJ1-3; 10 bases fit TRBD1. This CDR3 contains 14 residues. Germline V gene sequence: CDR1 MDHEN, CDR2 SYDVKM. The ends lost 6 bases at V and 4 bases at J; junction bases unmatched: 3. The CDR3, as DNA: TGTGCCAGCAGCGGGACAGGGGCAGGAAACACCATATATTTT. Translating gives CASSGTGAGNTIYF.

CDR3 nucleotide sequence: TGTGCCAGCAGACCACCCACCGGGACAGGGCTATACTATGGCTACACCTTC. Protein sequence: CASRPPTGTGLYYGYTF. This chain links TRBV28 with TRBJ1-2, with TRBD1 identical over 9 bases. The CDR3 runs to 17 residues. Unmatched junction bases numbered 14, after V lost 6 bases and J lost 3 bases. Germline CDR1 is MDHEN and CDR2 is SYDVKM.

The J gene is TRBJ2-3, the V gene TRBV4-3; 7 nucleotides agree with TRBD1. The CDR3 sequence is 15 residues long. The junction had 4 bases not matched to a gene; V was cut back by 1 base and J by 3 bases. Per germline, CDR1 LGHNA and CDR2 YSLEER. The CDR3 spells CASSQAPRGTDTQYF. The CDR3 DNA reads TGCGCCAGCAGCCAAGCCCCCAGGGGGACAGATACGCAGTATTTT.

The chain joins TRBV29-1 to TRBJ2-1; the D is unclear. The V gene's germline CDR1 is SQVTM and CDR2 ANQGSEA. The CDR3 sequence is 14 residues long. V lost 6 bases and J 3 bases, leaving 15 bases between the germline ends. The CDR3 region has the DNA TGCAGCGTCAACCCTGCGCTACGCTACAATGAGCAGTTCTTC. Its protein is CSVNPALRYNEQFF.

This clone has only one observation. CDR3 region: CASSLVVGEGYEQYF. CDR3 sequence (DNA): TGTGCCAGCAGCTTAGTTGTGGGGGAGGGCTACGAGCAGTACTTC. V is TRBV7-2 and J is TRBJ2-5; TRBD2 agrees at 7 bases. The J call is uncertain, as TRBJ2-7 better fits the DNA end. CDR3 size: 15 residues. Germline-derived CDR1 and CDR2 are SGHTA and FQGNSA.

V and J are TRBV7-9 and TRBJ2-7; TRBD1 agrees at 7 bases. The CDR3 loop spans 14 amino acids. CDR1 and CDR2 from the germline V gene are SEHNR and FQNEAQ (reference sequence). Trimming cost V 5 bases and J 5 bases; bases outside gene matches: 9. The CDR3 nucleotides are TGTGCCAGCAGCCAAGAAGGGACAGAAGACGAGCAGTACTTC. The encoded protein is CASSQEGTEDEQYF.

The chain carries TRBV2 and TRBJ2-2; TRBD2 aligns across 9 bases. CDR1 is SNHLY, CDR2 FYNNEI, per germline. This CDR3 comprises 16 residues. V was clipped by 2 bases and J by 2 bases; unmatched bases: 3. The CDR3 DNA reads as TGTGCCAGCAGTGAACTAGCGGGAAGCAACACCGGGGAGCTGTTTTTT. Its translation is CASSELAGSNTGELFF.

The rearrangement uses TRBV6-9 and TRBJ2-6; maybe TRBD2 (6 bases). V lost 6 bases, J lost 0 bases, and 18 bases lay in between. This CDR3 is built from 18 residues. Looked up from germline, CDR1 is MNHGY and CDR2 is SVAAGI. CDR3 bases: TGTGCCAGCAGATGGGAGGTTGAAGCATTCTCTGGGGCCAACGTCCTGACTTTC. As protein: CASRWEVEAFSGANVLTF.

V gene TRBV2 combines with J gene TRBJ2-1, with 9 bases aligning to TRBD1. This CDR3 has 14 amino acids. Germline loops: CDR1 SNHLY, CDR2 FYNNEI. V shed 4 bases, J shed 8 bases, and the junction held 6 bases outside the gene matches. Here the CDR3 DNA reads TGTGCCAGCAGTGCTCGGGACAGGGTTTATGAGCAGTTCTTC. Protein sequence: CASSARDRVYEQFF. The complete variable domain, with remaining parts taken from reference TRBV2 and TRBJ2-1, reads EPEVTQTPSHQVTQMGQEVILRCVPISNHLYFYWYRQILGQKVEFLVSFYNNEISEKSEIFDDQFSVERPDGSNFTLKIRSTKLEDSAMYFCASSARDRVYEQFFGPGTRLTVL.

The gene calls are TRBV2 and TRBJ1-1; D is possibly TRBD1 (6 bases). Trimming removed 6 bases from V and 10 bases from J, with 18 bases in between. CDR3 size: 13 residues. CDR1 and CDR2 (germline): SNHLY, FYNNEI. In nucleotides, the CDR3 is TGTGCCAGCAGAGGGGGAGACAGGTGGGCAGCTTTCTTT. This encodes CASRGGDRWAAFF. The full variable domain, its missing parts supplied by reference TRBV2 and TRBJ1-1, is EPEVTQTPSHQVTQMGQEVILRCVPISNHLYFYWYRQILGQKVEFLVSFYNNEISEKSEIFDDQFSVERPDGSNFTLKIRSTKLEDSAMYFCASRGGDRWAAFFGQGTRLTVV.

Only one count was recorded for this clone. V usage is TRBV10-3 and J usage is TRBJ2-1, with D uncertain. CDR3 size: 14 residues. The V end lost 11 bases, the J end lost 5 bases, and 19 bases lay between the germline ends. Looked up from germline, CDR1 is ENHRY and CDR2 is SYGVKD. This CDR3 reads CASQKGGRDNEQFF. CDR3 bases: TGTGCCTCACAAAAAGGTGGCAGAGACAATGAGCAGTTCTTC.

The chain links TRBV7-3 to TRBJ2-3; D is perhaps TRBD1 (6 bases). V was clipped by 5 bases and J by 0 bases, with 9 bases between them. Germline V gene data show CDR1 as SGHTA and CDR2 as FQGTGA. This CDR3 is built from 14 residues. The CDR3 sequence is CASSQGHSTDTQYF. Here the CDR3 DNA reads TGTGCCAGCAGCCAGGGACATAGCACAGATACGCAGTATTTT.

V and J are TRBV11-1 and TRBJ2-3; the match to TRBD2 covers 10 bases. Unmatched junction bases numbered 9, after V lost 1 base and J lost 5 bases. CDR3 size: 17 residues. CDR1 and CDR2 from the germline V gene are SGHAT and FQDESV (reference sequence). The chain's CDR3 is CASSLGDLAGEGDTQYF. The CDR3 DNA reads TGTGCCAGCAGCTTAGGGGACCTAGCGGGAGAAGGAGATACGCAGTATTTT.

The rearrangement links TRBV6-1 to TRBJ2-3, with unresolved D. This CDR3 is built from 15 residues. Trimming took off 3 bases at V and 2 bases at J, with 12 bases between the two ends. Looked up from germline, CDR1 is MNHNS and CDR2 is SASEGT. CDR3 nucleotide sequence: TGTGCCAGCAGTGAGGGCGGATCCCACACAGATACGCAGTATTTT. Translation: CASSEGGSHTDTQYF.

This clone has just a few counts. V usage is TRBV29-1 and J usage is TRBJ1-4; TRBD1 aligns across 7 bases. CDR1 is SQVTM and CDR2 is ANQGSEA in the germline V gene. Germline trimming cut 6 bases from V and 0 bases from J; bases unmatched to any gene: 1. The CDR3 has 13 residues. CDR3 sequence: CSVGQSTNEKLFF. The CDR3 DNA reads as TGCAGCGTGGGACAGTCAACTAATGAAAAACTGTTTTTT.

The CDR3 protein is CASSQREAGGGAASGANVLTF. Here the CDR3 DNA reads TGCGCCAGCAGCCAGCGGGAGGCAGGGGGCGGGGCCGCCTCTGGGGCCAACGTCCTGACTTTC. The V call is TRBV4-3, the J call TRBJ2-6; D may match TRBD1 or TRBD2 (8 bases each). There are 21 residues in the CDR3. Germline V gene data show CDR1 as LGHNA and CDR2 as YSLEER. Trimming stripped 3 bases from V and 0 bases from J, with 24 bases between.

This chain joins TRBV15 and TRBJ2-7; possible D gene TRBD2, 6 bases. V lost 5 bases, J lost 0 bases, and 14 bases lay in between. In germline, CDR1 is LNHNV, CDR2 YYDKDF (reference sequence). This CDR3 has 15 residues. The CDR3 coding sequence is TGTGCCACCAGCCTGGGACTGGGTAGCTCCTACGAGCAGTACTTC. It specifies CATSLGLGSSYEQYF.

The chain combines TRBV19 with TRBJ2-5, with TRBD1 identical over 9 bases. J was trimmed by 7 bases and V by 4 bases; bases with no gene match: 7. The germline V gene encodes CDR1 LNHDA and CDR2 SQIVND (reference sequence). The CDR3 is 14 residues long. Here the CDR3 reads CASSTGQGVWTQYF. In DNA, the CDR3 is TGTGCCAGTAGTACGGGACAGGGTGTTTGGACCCAGTACTTC. The full variable domain, completed using reference TRBV19 and TRBJ2-5, is DGGITQSPKYLFRKEGQNVTLSCEQNLNHDAMYWYRQDPGQGLRLIYYSQIVNDFQKGDIAEGYSVSREKKESFPLTVTSAQKNPTAFYLCASSTGQGVWTQYFGPGTRLLVL.